The present T cell receptor beta chain was sequenced within a study of control samples from healthy donors and cancer patients. CDR1 and CDR2 (germline): LNHNV, YYDKDF (reference sequence). Trimming stripped 0 bases from V and 0 bases from J, with 15 bases between. The length of the CDR3 is 18 residues. Clones were sequenced by immunoSEQ multiplex PCR, and TCRdb holds only the in-frame ones, with some missing. The sample holds about 170,000 clones, just over 90% seen once. J is TRBJ1-3 and V is TRBV15; D perhaps matches TRBD1 (6 bases). This TCR came from a woman aged 60-75 years in good health. Material: blood. CDR3 sequence reads: CATSRDFAGTSSGNTIYF. The CDR3 DNA reads TGTGCCACCAGCAGAGATTTTGCAGGGACAAGCTCTGGAAACACCATATATTTT.